Presented here are 32 T cell receptor beta chains from one specimen sequenced in a study of graft-versus-host responses after intestinal transplantation (dated by TCRdb to the early 2020s). Read against the paper, the sample's time point label means: cells obtained before transplantation from donor or recipient. The antigens for these receptors are not known. Receptors were amplified or captured by the immunoSEQ multiplex PCR assay. TCRdb stores this immuneACCESS table with in-frame sequences only. Part of the clones is absent; in the studies checked, under half of the shortfall reflects unresolved V genes, and no reason is known for the rest. This sample is represented by around 100,000 clones; more than 75% of them were singletons. The top ten hold about 0.9% of the sample. The sample was unstimulated CD4+ T cells sorted from spleen or lymph node cells, taken before transplant. The receptors shown here come from a human donor who was the organ donor for an intestinal transplant.

V usage is TRBV19 and J usage is TRBJ1-2; TRBD1 is a possible D gene (5 bases). CDR1 and CDR2 from the germline V gene are LNHDA and SQIVND (reference sequence). The CDR3 has 16 amino acids. Trimming took 5 bases from V and 8 from J, leaving 24 bases between them. CDR3 region: CASSPSRVPTEGGYTF. The DNA for the CDR3 is TGTGCCAGTAGTCCCAGTCGAGTCCCCACGGAGGGGGGCTACACCTTC.

J is TRBJ2-1 and V is TRBV13; D possibly uses TRBD1 or TRBD2 (5 bases each). Trimming shortened V by 5 bases and J by 9 bases, and 11 bases separated the two germline ends. The CDR3 has 12 residues. Germline CDR1 is PRHDT and CDR2 is FYEKMQ (reference sequence). The CDR3 protein is CASSLVRGEQFF. CDR3 coding DNA: TGTGCCAGCAGCCTCGTGAGGGGTGAGCAGTTCTTC.

This clone was observed once. The J gene is TRBJ2-3, the V gene TRBV30, with 7 bases matching TRBD1. The CDR3 is 15 residues long. The junction had 5 bases not matched to a gene; V was cut back by 2 bases and J by 0 bases. The germline V gene has CDR1 GTSNPN and CDR2 SVGIG (reference sequence). The CDR3 bases are TGTGCCTGGAGTAAGGGGGCCCTCAGCACAGATACGCAGTATTTT. Its translation is CAWSKGALSTDTQYF.

This clone has just one count. The chain recombines TRBV5-1 with TRBJ2-7; 8 nucleotides match TRBD2. The CDR3 has 16 amino acids. Unmatched junction bases numbered 10, after V lost 4 bases and J lost 1 base. Per germline, CDR1 SGHRS and CDR2 YFSETQ. The DNA for the CDR3 is TGCGCCAGCAGCGCCGAAGGGGCTAGCGGGTCCTACGAGCAGTACTTC. This gives the protein CASSAEGASGSYEQYF.

The chain recombines TRBV7-9 with TRBJ2-5; a possible D gene is TRBD1 (6 bases). V gave up 0 bases and J gave up 1 base, with 9 bases separating them. The CDR3 contains 15 residues. Germline CDR1 SEHNR, CDR2 FQNEAQ (reference sequence). The CDR3 reads CASSLAGAPQETQYF. DNA of the CDR3: TGTGCCAGCAGCTTAGCGGGGGCCCCCCAAGAGACCCAGTACTTC.

There are a few counts of this clone. The rearrangement links TRBV5-1 to TRBJ1-4, with D tentatively TRBD1 (6 bases). Per germline, CDR1 SGHRS and CDR2 YFSETQ. V was clipped by 0 bases and J by 10 bases, with 16 bases between them. The CDR3 has 15 residues. CDR3 region: CASSLGSTGIGKLFF. CDR3 coding DNA: TGCGCCAGCAGCTTGGGCTCCACAGGGATAGGAAAACTGTTTTTT.

CDR3: CASSYSSPGLTDTQYF. The CDR3 DNA is TGTGCCAGCAGTTACTCTTCGCCAGGCCTCACAGATACGCAGTATTTT. V usage is TRBV6-5 and J usage is TRBJ2-3; no definite D call. Trimming removed 0 bases from V and 2 bases from J, with 12 bases in between. Germline assignment: CDR1 MNHEY and CDR2 SVGAGI. The CDR3 is 16 amino acids.

The rearrangement joins TRBV7-2 to TRBJ2-1; the D call may be TRBD1 or TRBD2 (7 bases each). Germline assignment: CDR1 SGHTA and CDR2 FQGNSA. Trimming took 7 bases from V and 4 from J, leaving 23 bases between them. The CDR3 runs to 17 residues. The CDR3 region has the DNA TGTGCCAGCATCGAGGGGGCGGTTGCTAGCGGATACAATGAGCAGTTCTTC. It translates to CASIEGAVASGYNEQFF.

CDR3 in amino acids: CASVRTEAFF. The CDR3 nucleotides are TGTGCCAGCGTTCGAACTGAAGCTTTCTTT. V is TRBV28 and J is TRBJ1-1, with D uncertain. The CDR3 has 10 residues. The V gene's germline CDR1 is MDHEN and CDR2 SYDVKM. The V end was cut by 8 bases, the J end by 5 bases, with 6 bases between. The full variable domain, completed using reference TRBV28 and TRBJ1-1, is DVKVTQSSRYLVKRTGEKVFLECVQDMDHENMFWYRQDPGLGLRLIYFSYDVKMKEKGDIPEGYSVSREKKERFSLILESASTNQTSMYLCASVRTEAFFGQGTRLTVV.

This clone occurred a few times. The rearrangement joins TRBV5-1 to TRBJ1-3; D gene uncertain. The germline CDR1 and CDR2 sequences are SGHRS and YFSETQ. Trimming removed 0 bases from V and 1 base from J, with 5 bases in between. The CDR3 covers 14 residues. The DNA of the CDR3 is TGCGCCAGCAGCTTGGCGGGTTCTGGAAACACCATATATTTT. This sequence encodes CASSLAGSGNTIYF.

The V gene is TRBV5-1, the J gene TRBJ1-1, with TRBD1 matching 7 bases. Germline-derived CDR1 and CDR2 are SGHRS and YFSETQ. The CDR3 has 16 amino acids. V gave up 0 bases and J gave up 5 bases; unmatched junction bases: 10. The CDR3 bases are TGCGCCAGCAGCTTGGGGACAACAGGGGTATTGACTGAAGCTTTCTTT. Translation: CASSLGTTGVLTEAFF.

This rearrangement joins TRBV6-6 to TRBJ1-1; D is ambiguous. Germline CDR1 and CDR2: MNHNY and SVGAGI (reference sequence). The CDR3 length is 12 residues. V shed 6 bases and J shed 1 base, with 6 bases lying between them. The CDR3 loop is CASRRSNTEAFF. Here the CDR3 DNA reads TGTGCCAGCAGGCGGTCGAACACTGAAGCTTTCTTT.

The J gene is TRBJ1-2, the V gene TRBV19; no clear D. Trimming pared 1 base from V and 4 bases from J, leaving 7 bases between. The CDR3 length is 13 residues. Germline CDR1 reads LNHDA; CDR2 reads SQIVND (reference sequence). The CDR3 protein is CASSIARGYGYTF. The CDR3 nucleotides read TGTGCCAGTAGTATAGCCAGAGGCTATGGCTACACCTTC.

The chain combines TRBV5-8 with TRBJ1-5, with TRBD1 identical over 9 bases. The CDR3 extends over 16 amino acids. V shed 2 bases and J 7 bases; nucleotides not matched to a gene: 10. Looked up from germline, CDR1 is SGHTS and CDR2 is YDEGEE. In nucleotides, the CDR3 is TGTGCCAGCAGCTTAGAATCACAGGGGGCACGGCAGCCCCAGCATTTT. Translated: CASSLESQGARQPQHF.

This CDR3 reads CASSSQETQYF. The CDR3 bases are TGTGCCAGCAGCTCGCAAGAGACCCAGTACTTC. This chain connects TRBV7-9 to TRBJ2-5, with D hard to call. Per germline, CDR1 SEHNR and CDR2 FQNEAQ (reference sequence). The CDR3 consists of 11 residues. Trimming stripped 4 bases from V and 2 bases from J, with 2 bases between. Full variable domain (outside the CDR3, taken from reference TRBV7-9 and TRBJ2-5): DTGVSQNPRHKITKRGQNVTFRCDPISEHNRLYWYRQTLGQGPEFLTYFQNEAQLEKSRLLSDRFSAERPKGSFSTLEIQRTEQGDSAMYLCASSSQETQYFGPGTRLLVL.

The chain employs TRBV30 and TRBJ2-7; 10 nucleotides align to TRBD1. The length of the CDR3 is 16 residues. The V segment lost 4 bases and the J segment 2 bases; nucleotides outside the gene matches: 11. The germline V gene has CDR1 GTSNPN and CDR2 SVGIG (reference sequence). The CDR3 is CAWTRPGDRGTYEQYF. The CDR3 DNA reads as TGTGCCTGGACCCGACCAGGGGACAGGGGCACCTACGAGCAGTACTTC.

The J gene is TRBJ1-5, the V gene TRBV7-2; D may be TRBD1 (6 bases). The CDR3 is 15 residues long. Per germline, CDR1 SGHTA and CDR2 FQGNSA. The V and J ends lost 3 bases and 1 base respectively, with 10 bases between them. The CDR3, as DNA: TGTGCCAGCAGCTTGTATGGGGGCAGCAATCAGCCCCAGCATTTT. Translated, it gives CASSLYGGSNQPQHF.

The CDR3 DNA sequence: TGTGCCACCACAGGTGCCGGCACAGATACGCAGTATTTT. Translating it yields CATTGAGTDTQYF. The chain is built from TRBV6-5 and TRBJ2-3; D might be TRBD1 (5 bases). CDR3 length: 13 amino acids. Germline CDR1 and CDR2: MNHEY and SVGAGI. Trimming pared 10 bases from V and 1 base from J, leaving 12 bases between.

The chain carries TRBV10-2 and TRBJ1-1; 7 bases agree with TRBD1. The V segment lost 4 bases and the J segment 1 base; nucleotides outside the gene matches: 3. Germline V gives CDR1 WSHSY, CDR2 SAAADI. The CDR3 extends over 14 amino acids. CDR3 nucleotides: TGCGCCAGCAGTGTGGCAGGGGGGAACACTGAAGCTTTCTTT. Translation gives CASSVAGGNTEAFF.

The rearrangement links TRBV18 to TRBJ1-1; TRBD1 is a possible D gene (5 bases). The germline V gene encodes CDR1 KGHSH and CDR2 LQKENI. V was pared by 3 bases and J by 6 bases, with 14 bases between. This CDR3 is 14 amino acids long. Here the CDR3 reads CASSPRRGDPEAFF. CDR3 in DNA: TGTGCCAGCTCACCGCGAAGGGGAGATCCTGAAGCTTTCTTT.

The chain is built from TRBV6-5 and TRBJ1-1; tentative D call: TRBD1 (5 bases). Germline assignment: CDR1 MNHEY and CDR2 SVGAGI. The ends were cut back, 6 bases at V and 5 bases at J, with 19 bases in the middle. There are 15 residues in the CDR3. CDR3 sequence (DNA): TGTGCCAGCAGCGCGGGACGGAGCTTTGGGACTGAAGCTTTCTTT. This codes for CASSAGRSFGTEAFF.

The chain uses TRBV7-2 and TRBJ2-5, with 10 nucleotides matching TRBD1. Germline values: CDR1 SGHTA, CDR2 FQGNSA. J lost 5 bases, V lost 5 bases, and 5 bases had no gene match. The CDR3 covers 14 residues. The CDR3 loop is CASSPTGGRETQYF. DNA for the CDR3: TGTGCCAGCAGCCCGACAGGGGGCAGGGAGACCCAGTACTTC.

The V gene is TRBV11-2, the J gene TRBJ2-5; the match to TRBD2 covers 10 bases. V gave up 1 base and J gave up 3 bases; unmatched junction bases: 5. Germline values: CDR1 SGHAT, CDR2 FQNNGV. This CDR3 comprises 16 residues. CDR3 region: CASSLGSGGRKETQYF. The CDR3 coding sequence is TGTGCCAGCAGCTTAGGTAGCGGGGGGCGGAAAGAGACCCAGTACTTC.

The V call is TRBV30, the J call TRBJ2-7; D is unresolved. The CDR3 is 13 residues long. Germline V CDR1 and CDR2: GTSNPN, SVGIG (reference sequence). Trimming shortened V by 0 bases and J by 2 bases, and 8 bases separated the two germline ends. CDR3 sequence reads: CAWSVQVTYEQYF. CDR3 DNA: TGTGCCTGGAGTGTCCAGGTAACCTACGAGCAGTACTTC.

The chain is built from TRBV11-3 and TRBJ1-1; D remains unclear. Trimming stripped 0 bases from V and 4 bases from J, with 6 bases between. The CDR3 has 13 amino acids. In germline, CDR1 is SGHNT, CDR2 YENEEA. The CDR3: CASSLDAGTEAFF. For the CDR3, the DNA is TGTGCCAGCAGCTTAGACGCGGGCACTGAAGCTTTCTTT.

The gene calls are TRBV6-5 and TRBJ1-5; no clear D gene. Between the trimmed V and J ends, which lost 0 bases and 0 bases, there was a span of 6 bases. Looked up from germline, CDR1 is MNHEY and CDR2 is SVGAGI. The CDR3 extends over 15 amino acids. The CDR3 reads CASSYSSGSNQPQHF. The CDR3 nucleotides are TGTGCCAGCAGTTACTCATCGGGTAGCAATCAGCCCCAGCATTTT.

This chain joins TRBV5-1 and TRBJ1-2; 8 nucleotides line up with TRBD1. CDR1 and CDR2 from the germline V gene are SGHRS and YFSETQ. CDR3 length equals 13 residues. The V segment lost 6 bases and the J segment 5 bases; nucleotides outside the gene matches: 6. CDR3 coding DNA: TGCGCCAGCACGGACAGGGAGGGTTATGGCTACACCTTC. This codes for CASTDREGYGYTF.

The J gene is TRBJ1-2, the V gene TRBV5-1; D unresolved. The CDR3 covers 15 residues. Between the trimmed V and J ends, which lost 0 bases and 4 bases, there was a span of 13 bases. Germline CDR1 is SGHRS and CDR2 is YFSETQ. The CDR3 sequence: CASSLVVFPGYGYTF. CDR3 sequence (DNA): TGCGCCAGCAGCTTGGTAGTCTTCCCGGGCTATGGCTACACCTTC.

J is TRBJ1-1 and V is TRBV5-8; no reliable D call. The V gene's germline CDR1 is SGHTS and CDR2 YDEGEE. The CDR3 length is 12 residues. V lost 0 bases to trimming and J lost 11 bases, with 11 bases between them. The DNA of the CDR3 is TGTGCCAGCAGCTTGGCCACGGTGGAGGCTTTCTTT. Translated, it gives CASSLATVEAFF. Full variable domain (remainder filled in from reference TRBV5-8 and TRBJ1-1): EAGVTQSPTHLIKTRGQQATLRCSPISGHTSVYWYQQALGLGLQFLLWYDEGEERNRGNFPPRFSGRQFPNYSSELNVNALELEDSALYLCASSLATVEAFFGQGTRLTVV.

V gene TRBV30 combines with J gene TRBJ1-1, with 7 bases lining up with TRBD1. Germline CDR1 is GTSNPN and CDR2 is SVGIG (reference sequence). The CDR3 length is 13 residues. V shed 8 bases and J 2 bases; nucleotides not matched to a gene: 8. As DNA, the CDR3 is TGTGCCAGGCAGGGGGGGGTAAACACTGAAGCTTTCTTT. Encoded protein: CARQGGVNTEAFF.

J is TRBJ1-4 and V is TRBV25-1; no definite D call. The V and J ends lost 2 bases and 0 bases respectively, with 7 bases between them. CDR1 and CDR2 from the germline V gene are MGHDK and SYGVNS. The CDR3 has 15 residues. The CDR3 protein is CASSEQIATNEKLFF. The CDR3 DNA is TGTGCCAGCAGTGAACAGATTGCAACTAATGAAAAACTGTTTTTT. Together with reference TRBV25-1 and TRBJ1-4, the CDR3 gives the full variable domain: EADIYQTPRYLVIGTGKKITLECSQTMGHDKMYWYQQDPGMELHLIHYSYGVNSTEKGDLSSESTVSRIRTEHFPLTLESARPSHTSQYLCASSEQIATNEKLFFGSGTQLSVL.

The CDR3 loop is CASSAVSMNTEAFF. The CDR3 DNA reads TGTGCCAGCAGCGCCGTCTCCATGAACACTGAAGCTTTCTTT. The J gene is TRBJ1-1, the V gene TRBV14; D not certain. The V end lost 5 bases, the J end lost 0 bases, and 10 bases lay between the germline ends. Germline V gives CDR1 SGHDN, CDR2 FVKESK. The length of the CDR3 is 14 residues.